These 13 T cell receptor beta chains originate from one sample sequenced in a study of identical twins. TCRdb fed the 5' RACE reads into MiXCR, producing one record per CDR3 protein. The sample includes 450,000 or so distinct CDR3 sequences, approximately 15% of them seen just once. The same specimen was also included in a second study, on yellow fever vaccine responses in identical twins.

Sequencing was carried out using CD4+ T cells sorted from blood. All receptors come from a woman between 18 and 29 years old in good health.

This clonotype was counted at least ten times. As DNA, the CDR3 is TGTGCCAGCAGCCCCCAGACAGGGAACACTGAAGCTTTCTTT. It translates to CASSPQTGNTEAFF. V gene TRBV4-2 combines with J gene TRBJ1-1, with TRBD1 as a possible D gene (6 bases). Trimming removed 4 bases from V and 1 base from J, with 10 bases in between. Germline-derived CDR1 and CDR2 are LGHNA and YNFKEQ. The CDR3 contains 14 residues.

In its sample, this clonotype was seen a few times. V gene TRBV5-1 combines with J gene TRBJ2-3; 7 bases match TRBD2. Germline V gives CDR1 SGHRS, CDR2 YFSETQ. The ends lost 2 bases at V and 2 bases at J; junction bases unmatched: 5. The CDR3 consists of 15 residues. CDR3 bases: TGCGCCAGCAGCTTCCGCGGGAGCGCCACAGATACGCAGTATTTT. It is translated as CASSFRGSATDTQYF.

This rearrangement joins TRBV15 to TRBJ2-5; 13 bases match TRBD2. J gave up 0 bases and V 0 bases, and 1 base lay outside the gene matches. Per the germline V gene, CDR1 is LNHNV and CDR2 is YYDKDF (reference sequence). The CDR3 runs 17 residues. CDR3 residues: CATSRELAGGDQETQYF. The CDR3 DNA sequence: TGTGCCACCAGCAGAGAACTAGCGGGGGGGGACCAAGAGACCCAGTACTTC.

V usage is TRBV20-1 and J usage is TRBJ1-1, with 7 bases identical to TRBD1. With V trimmed by 3 bases and J by 2 bases, 9 bases remained unmatched. The CDR3 covers 15 residues. CDR1 DFQATT and CDR2 SNEGSKA come from the germline V gene (reference sequence). The CDR3 DNA reads as TGCAGTGCTAGCCCCGGGACAGCTAGTAACACTGAAGCTTTCTTT. Translated, it gives CSASPGTASNTEAFF.

This clonotype was seen only a few times. V and J are TRBV5-1 and TRBJ2-5, with 7 bases aligning to TRBD1. Per germline, CDR1 SGHRS and CDR2 YFSETQ. Trimming at V came to 5 bases and at J to 2 bases, leaving 12 bases not matched to a gene. This CDR3 region has 16 residues. The CDR3 protein is CASSLQGTRTQETQYF. CDR3 sequence (DNA): TGCGCCAGCAGTTTACAGGGGACCCGGACGCAAGAGACCCAGTACTTC.

This clonotype appeared a few times. The chain is built from TRBV10-3 and TRBJ1-1; no definite D call. V dropped 2 bases and J dropped 6 bases, with 10 bases sitting between them. The CDR3 is 13 amino acids. Germline CDR1 is ENHRY and CDR2 is SYGVKD. As DNA, the CDR3 is TGTGCCATCAGTGAGCCCGTAAAGGCTGAAGCTTTCTTT. As protein: CAISEPVKAEAFF.

This clonotype was seen only a few times. This chain joins TRBV28 and TRBJ2-3; the match to TRBD1 covers 7 bases. This CDR3 has 16 amino acids. Germline trimming cut 7 bases from V and 0 bases from J; bases unmatched to any gene: 10. Germline loops: CDR1 MDHEN, CDR2 SYDVKM. The CDR3 protein is CASTIEGAPSTDTQYF. CDR3 nucleotide sequence: TGTGCCAGCACCATTGAGGGGGCTCCTAGCACAGATACGCAGTATTTT. The whole variable domain, remainder taken from reference TRBV28 and TRBJ2-3, is DVKVTQSSRYLVKRTGEKVFLECVQDMDHENMFWYRQDPGLGLRLIYFSYDVKMKEKGDIPEGYSVSREKKERFSLILESASTNQTSMYLCASTIEGAPSTDTQYFGPGTRLTVL.

The table lists this clonotype with many counts. The rearrangement links TRBV28 to TRBJ1-6; possibly TRBD1 for D (6 bases). CDR1 is MDHEN and CDR2 is SYDVKM in the germline V gene. This CDR3 has 15 residues. V was clipped by 7 bases and J by 4 bases, with 14 bases between them. As DNA, the CDR3 is TGTGCCAGCAAGGACGGGACAAATTATAATTCACCCCTCCACTTT. This translates into CASKDGTNYNSPLHF. The variable domain in full, completed from reference TRBV28 and TRBJ1-6, reads DVKVTQSSRYLVKRTGEKVFLECVQDMDHENMFWYRQDPGLGLRLIYFSYDVKMKEKGDIPEGYSVSREKKERFSLILESASTNQTSMYLCASKDGTNYNSPLHFGNGTRLTVT.

This clonotype turned up a few times. The rearrangement joins TRBV29-1 to TRBJ2-5, with a weak D call TRBD1 (6 bases). Germline V gene lookup returns CDR1 SQVTM and CDR2 ANQGSEA. Deletions cut 6 bases from V and 3 bases from J, with 11 bases between. The CDR3 length is 12 residues. The CDR3 DNA reads as TGCAGCGTGCAGGGGAATGAAGAGACCCAGTACTTC. It encodes CSVQGNEETQYF.

This clonotype was counted a few times. The chain has TRBV27 and TRBJ2-6; 7 bases map to TRBD1. CDR1 is MNHEY and CDR2 is SMNVEV in the germline V gene (reference sequence). The CDR3 contains 17 residues. Trimming at V came to 5 bases and at J to 2 bases, leaving 9 bases not matched to a gene. DNA of the CDR3: TGTGCCAGCAGTCCCAGGGGGAACCTCGCTGGGGCCAACGTCCTGACTTTC. It translates to CASSPRGNLAGANVLTF.

The chain links TRBV7-9 to TRBJ2-7; perhaps D is TRBD1 or TRBD2 (5 bases each). V lost 5 bases to trimming and J lost 3 bases, with 17 bases between them. Germline values: CDR1 SEHNR, CDR2 FQNEAQ (reference sequence). CDR3 size: 15 residues. The CDR3 sequence: CASSPGRVSDYEQYF. CDR3 bases: TGTGCCAGCAGCCCGGGGCGGGTTTCCGACTACGAGCAGTACTTC.

DNA for the CDR3: TGTGCCAGCCTTTCTGAGACCCGCTACAATGAGCAGTTCTTC. Translated: CASLSETRYNEQFF. The chain uses TRBV2 and TRBJ2-1; D call uncertain. V was trimmed by 8 bases and J by 3 bases, leaving 14 bases between them. Germline V gene data show CDR1 as SNHLY and CDR2 as FYNNEI. CDR3 size: 14 residues.

This clonotype was picked up a small number of times. V is TRBV7-9 and J is TRBJ1-4; tentatively, D is TRBD1 (5 bases). V lost 1 base and J lost 4, with 7 bases in between. The CDR3 has 14 residues. Germline V gene data show CDR1 as SEHNR and CDR2 as FQNEAQ (reference sequence). CDR3 sequence: CASSLGDVNEKLFF. Here the CDR3 DNA reads TGTGCCAGCAGCTTAGGGGACGTTAATGAAAAACTGTTTTTT.